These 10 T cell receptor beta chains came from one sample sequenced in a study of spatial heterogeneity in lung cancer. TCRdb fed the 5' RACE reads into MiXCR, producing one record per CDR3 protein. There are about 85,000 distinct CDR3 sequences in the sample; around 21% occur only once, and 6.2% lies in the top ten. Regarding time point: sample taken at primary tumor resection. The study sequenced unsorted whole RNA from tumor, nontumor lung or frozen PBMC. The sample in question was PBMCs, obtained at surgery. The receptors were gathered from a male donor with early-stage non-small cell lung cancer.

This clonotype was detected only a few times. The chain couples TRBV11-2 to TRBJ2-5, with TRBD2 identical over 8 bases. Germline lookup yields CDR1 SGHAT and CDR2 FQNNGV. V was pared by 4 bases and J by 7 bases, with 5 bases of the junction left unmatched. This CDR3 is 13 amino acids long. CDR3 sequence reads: CASSWGLGGTQYF. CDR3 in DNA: TGTGCCAGCAGCTGGGGACTAGGAGGGACCCAGTACTTC.

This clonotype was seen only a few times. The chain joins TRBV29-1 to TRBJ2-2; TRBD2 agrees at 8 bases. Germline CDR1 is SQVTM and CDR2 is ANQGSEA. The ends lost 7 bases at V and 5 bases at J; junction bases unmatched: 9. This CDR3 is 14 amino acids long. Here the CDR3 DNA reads TGCAGCGCCGTGGAACTAGCGGATACCGGGGAGCTGTTTTTT. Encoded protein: CSAVELADTGELFF.

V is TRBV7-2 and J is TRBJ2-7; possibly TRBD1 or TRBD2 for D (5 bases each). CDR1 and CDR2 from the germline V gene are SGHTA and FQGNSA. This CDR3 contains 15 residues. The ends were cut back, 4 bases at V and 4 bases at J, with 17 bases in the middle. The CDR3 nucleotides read TGTGCCAGCAGCTCCACAGGAGGTACCGTTTACGAGCAGTACTTC. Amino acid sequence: CASSSTGGTVYEQYF.

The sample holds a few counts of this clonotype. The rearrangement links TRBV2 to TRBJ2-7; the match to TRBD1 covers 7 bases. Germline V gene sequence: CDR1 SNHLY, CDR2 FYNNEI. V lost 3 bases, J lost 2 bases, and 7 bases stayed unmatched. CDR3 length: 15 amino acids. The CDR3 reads CASSEVTTGAYEQYF. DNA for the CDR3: TGTGCCAGCAGTGAGGTCACCACAGGGGCCTACGAGCAGTACTTC. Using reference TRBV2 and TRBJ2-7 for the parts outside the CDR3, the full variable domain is EPEVTQTPSHQVTQMGQEVILRCVPISNHLYFYWYRQILGQKVEFLVSFYNNEISEKSEIFDDQFSVERPDGSNFTLKIRSTKLEDSAMYFCASSEVTTGAYEQYFGPGTRLTVT.

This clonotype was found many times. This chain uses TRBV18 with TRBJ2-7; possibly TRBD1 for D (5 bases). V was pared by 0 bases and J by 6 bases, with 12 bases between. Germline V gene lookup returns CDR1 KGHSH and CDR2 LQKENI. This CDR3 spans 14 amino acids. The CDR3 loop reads CASSPPGQGTEQYF. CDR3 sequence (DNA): TGTGCCAGCTCACCACCGGGCCAGGGCACCGAGCAGTACTTC.

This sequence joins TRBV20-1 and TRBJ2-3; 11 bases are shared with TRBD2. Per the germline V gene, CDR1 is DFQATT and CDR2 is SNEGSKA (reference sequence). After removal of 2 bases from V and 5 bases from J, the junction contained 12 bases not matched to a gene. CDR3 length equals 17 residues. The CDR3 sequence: CSARPYLLAGVGDTQYF. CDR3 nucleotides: TGCAGTGCTAGACCTTACCTACTAGCGGGAGTAGGAGATACGCAGTATTTT.

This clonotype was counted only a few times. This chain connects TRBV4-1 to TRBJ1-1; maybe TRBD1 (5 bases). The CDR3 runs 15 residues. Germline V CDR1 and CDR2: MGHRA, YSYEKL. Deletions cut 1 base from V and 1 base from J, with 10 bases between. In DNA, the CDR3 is TGCGCCAGCAGCCAAGGTCCGGGGCCGAACACTGAAGCTTTCTTT. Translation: CASSQGPGPNTEAFF.

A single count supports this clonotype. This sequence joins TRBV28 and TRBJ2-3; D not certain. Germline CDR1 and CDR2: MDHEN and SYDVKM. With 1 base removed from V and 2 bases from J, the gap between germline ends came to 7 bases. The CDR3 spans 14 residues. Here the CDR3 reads CASSLYPNTDTQYF. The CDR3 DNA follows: TGTGCCAGCAGTTTATATCCTAACACAGATACGCAGTATTTT.

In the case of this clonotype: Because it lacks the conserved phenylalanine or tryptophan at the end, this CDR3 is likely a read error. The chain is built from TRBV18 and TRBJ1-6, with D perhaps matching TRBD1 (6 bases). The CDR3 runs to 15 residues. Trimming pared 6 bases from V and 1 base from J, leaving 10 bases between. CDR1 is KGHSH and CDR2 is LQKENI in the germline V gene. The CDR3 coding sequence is TGTGCCAGCTCCTCGGACAGATCCTATAATTCACCCCTCCACTCT. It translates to CASSSDRSYNSPLHS.

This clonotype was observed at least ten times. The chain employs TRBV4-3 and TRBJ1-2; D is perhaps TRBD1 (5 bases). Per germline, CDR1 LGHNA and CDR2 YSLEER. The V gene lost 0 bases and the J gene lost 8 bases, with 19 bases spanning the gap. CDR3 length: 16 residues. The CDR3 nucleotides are TGCGCCAGCAGCCAAGATAGAGGGCAGGGCCCAGGCGGCTACACCTTC. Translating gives CASSQDRGQGPGGYTF.